What follows is one TCR beta chain and its context. Per the germline V gene, CDR1 is SNHLY and CDR2 is FYNNEI. Trimming pared 3 bases from V and 6 bases from J, leaving 9 bases between. The CDR3 has 12 residues. Profiled with immunoSEQ multiplex PCR; TCRdb holds only in-frame clones, not every one. Seen here are 250,000 to 350,000 clones, more than 70% observed once, and the top ten hold around 5.1%. These data are taken from a study of cytotoxic CD8 clonotypes in ibrutinib-treated CLL. Sequenced material: PBMCs, taken at disease progression, from a patient treated with ibrutinib. The receptor was derived from a human donor with chronic lymphocytic leukemia. The chain combines TRBV2 with TRBJ2-7; a possible D gene is TRBD2 (5 bases). Here the CDR3 DNA reads TGTGCCAGCAGTGAGGGGAGCGGCGAGCAGTACTTC. It translates to CASSEGSGEQYF.